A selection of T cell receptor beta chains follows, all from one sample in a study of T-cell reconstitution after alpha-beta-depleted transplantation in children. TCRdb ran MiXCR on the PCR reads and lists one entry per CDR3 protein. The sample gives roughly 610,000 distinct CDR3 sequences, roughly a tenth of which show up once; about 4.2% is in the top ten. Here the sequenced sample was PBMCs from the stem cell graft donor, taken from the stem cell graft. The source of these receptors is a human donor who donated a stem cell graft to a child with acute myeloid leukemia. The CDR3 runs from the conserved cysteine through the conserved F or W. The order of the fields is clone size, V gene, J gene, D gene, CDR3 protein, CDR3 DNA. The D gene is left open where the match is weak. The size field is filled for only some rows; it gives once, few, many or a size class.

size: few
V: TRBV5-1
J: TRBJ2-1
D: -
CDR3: CASSLVVRQFF
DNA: TGCGCCAGCAGCTTGGTAGTGCGGCAGTTCTTC

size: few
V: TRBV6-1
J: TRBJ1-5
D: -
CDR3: CASSEVGDSNQPQHF
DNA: TGTGCCAGCAGTGAAGTCGGAGATAGCAATCAGCCCCAGCATTTT

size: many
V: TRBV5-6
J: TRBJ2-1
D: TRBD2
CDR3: CASSPFSGSFPYNEQFF
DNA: TGTGCCAGCAGCCCATTTAGCGGGAGTTTCCCCTACAATGAGCAGTTCTTC

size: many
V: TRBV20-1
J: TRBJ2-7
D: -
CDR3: CSAPKGVNAHLYEQYF
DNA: TGCAGTGCTCCTAAGGGGGTAAACGCCCATCTTTACGAGCAGTACTTC

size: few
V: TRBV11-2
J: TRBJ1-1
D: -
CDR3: CASSLAPGDTEAFF
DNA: TGTGCCAGCAGCTTAGCCCCAGGGGACACTGAAGCTTTCTTT

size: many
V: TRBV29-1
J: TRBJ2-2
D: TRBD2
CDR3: CSGGLAVNTGELFF
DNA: TGCAGCGGGGGACTAGCGGTGAACACCGGGGAGCTGTTTTTT

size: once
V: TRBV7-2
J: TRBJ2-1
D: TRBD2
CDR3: CASSPTSGKFYEQFF
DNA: TGTGCCAGCAGCCCAACTAGCGGGAAATTCTATGAGCAGTTCTTC

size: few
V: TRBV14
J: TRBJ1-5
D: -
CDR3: CASSQGRAGPQHF
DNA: TGTGCCAGCAGCCAGGGCCGGGCCGGGCCCCAGCATTTT

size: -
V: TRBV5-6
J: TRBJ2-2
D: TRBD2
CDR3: CASSRTSGRAGELFF
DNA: TGTGCCAGCAGCCGGACTAGCGGGAGGGCCGGGGAGCTGTTTTTT

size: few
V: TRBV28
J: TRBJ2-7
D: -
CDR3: CASTYMGNEQYF
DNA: TGTGCCAGCACCTACATGGGAAACGAGCAGTACTTC

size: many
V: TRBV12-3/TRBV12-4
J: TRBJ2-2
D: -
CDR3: CASSSSTGELFF
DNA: TGTGCCAGCAGTTCTTCTACCGGGGAGCTGTTTTTT

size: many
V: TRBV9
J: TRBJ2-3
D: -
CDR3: CASSASSAVTDTQYF
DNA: TGTGCCAGCAGCGCTTCCAGCGCAGTAACAGATACGCAGTATTTT

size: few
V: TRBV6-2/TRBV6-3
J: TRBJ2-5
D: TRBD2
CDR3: CASSFGAGVETQYF
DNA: TGTGCCAGCAGTTTCGGAGCGGGAGTGGAGACCCAGTACTTC

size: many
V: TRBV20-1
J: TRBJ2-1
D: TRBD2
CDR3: CSARGRGTSPTFGPFF
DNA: TGCAGTGCTAGAGGGCGGGGGACTTCCCCTACCTTTGGGCCGTTCTTC

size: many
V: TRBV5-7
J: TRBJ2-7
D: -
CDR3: CASSFFAGDEQYF
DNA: TGTGCCAGCAGCTTTTTCGCAGGGGACGAGCAGTACTTC

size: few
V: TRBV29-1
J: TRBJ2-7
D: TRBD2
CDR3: CSVETLAETYEQYF
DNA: TGCAGCGTTGAAACCCTAGCGGAGACCTACGAGCAGTACTTC

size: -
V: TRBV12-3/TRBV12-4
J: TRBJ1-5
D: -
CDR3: CASRPIGGGQPQHF
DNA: TGTGCCAGCAGGCCTATAGGGGGAGGTCAGCCCCAGCATTTT

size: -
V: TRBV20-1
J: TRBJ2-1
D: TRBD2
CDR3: CSARDPASGRTYNEQFF
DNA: TGCAGTGCTAGAGATCCGGCTAGCGGGAGAACTTACAATGAGCAGTTCTTC

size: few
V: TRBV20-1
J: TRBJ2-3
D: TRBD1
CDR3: CSASGQGHLMGDTQYF
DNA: TGCAGTGCTAGTGGACAGGGACACCTAATGGGAGATACGCAGTATTTT

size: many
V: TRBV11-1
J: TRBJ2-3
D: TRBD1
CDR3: CASSRGTGLSTDTQYF
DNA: TGTGCCAGCAGCCGAGGGACAGGACTTTCCACAGATACGCAGTATTTT

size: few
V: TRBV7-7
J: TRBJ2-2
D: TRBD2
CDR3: CASSKGLDRTGELFF
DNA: TGTGCTAGCAGCAAGGGACTAGATCGTACCGGGGAGCTGTTTTTT

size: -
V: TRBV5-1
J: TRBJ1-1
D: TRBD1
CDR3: CASKGTGFVATEAFF
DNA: TGCGCCAGCAAAGGGACAGGGTTTGTCGCCACTGAAGCTTTCTTT

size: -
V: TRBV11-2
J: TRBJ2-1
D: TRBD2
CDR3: CASSLVFGTSENNEQFF
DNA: TGTGCCAGCAGCTTGGTATTCGGGACTAGCGAGAACAATGAGCAGTTCTTC

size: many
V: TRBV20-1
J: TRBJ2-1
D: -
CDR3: CSARGLRAISYNEQFF
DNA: TGCAGTGCTAGAGGCCTGAGGGCGATCAGTTACAATGAGCAGTTCTTC

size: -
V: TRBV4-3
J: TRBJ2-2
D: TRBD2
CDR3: CASSPPANSGRGNTGELFF
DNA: TGCGCCAGCAGCCCCCCGGCGAATAGCGGGAGGGGGAACACCGGGGAGCTGTTTTTT

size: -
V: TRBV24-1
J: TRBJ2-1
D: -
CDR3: CATSPEPRGRVNFNEQFF
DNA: TGTGCCACCAGCCCGGAACCCAGAGGCCGGGTCAATTTTAATGAGCAGTTCTTC

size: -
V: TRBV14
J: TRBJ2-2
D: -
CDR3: CASSAGPTGELFF
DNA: TGTGCCAGCAGCGCAGGTCCCACCGGGGAGCTGTTTTTT

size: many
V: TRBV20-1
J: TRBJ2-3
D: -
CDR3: CSASGPRDTDTQYF
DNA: TGCAGTGCCTCGGGACCCCGAGACACAGATACGCAGTATTTT

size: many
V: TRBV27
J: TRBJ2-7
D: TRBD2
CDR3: CASSFRAGLTYEQYF
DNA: TGTGCCAGCAGTTTCCGAGCGGGACTGACCTACGAGCAGTACTTC

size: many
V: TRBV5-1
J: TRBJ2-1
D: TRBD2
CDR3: CASSRSGTSSYNEQFF
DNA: TGCGCCAGCAGTCGCAGCGGGACTAGCTCCTACAATGAGCAGTTCTTC

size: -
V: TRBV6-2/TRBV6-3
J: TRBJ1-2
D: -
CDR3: CASSYSGGVSNYGYTF
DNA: TGTGCCAGCAGTTACTCCGGTGGGGTCTCTAACTATGGCTACACCTTC

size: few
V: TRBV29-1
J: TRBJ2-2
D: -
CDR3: CSVAASVATGELFF
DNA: TGCAGCGTTGCCGCTTCGGTAGCCACCGGGGAGCTGTTTTTT

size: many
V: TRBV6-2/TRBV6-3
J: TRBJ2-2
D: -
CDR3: CASRDTGELFF
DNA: TGTGCCAGCAGGGACACCGGGGAGCTGTTTTTT

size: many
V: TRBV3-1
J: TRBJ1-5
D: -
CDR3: CASSQDRPGQPQHF
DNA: TGTGCCAGCAGCCAAGATAGACCCGGTCAGCCCCAGCATTTT

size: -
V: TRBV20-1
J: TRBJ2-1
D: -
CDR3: CSARGRVNEQFF
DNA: TGCAGTGCTAGAGGAAGGGTCAATGAGCAGTTCTTC

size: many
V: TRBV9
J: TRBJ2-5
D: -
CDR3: CASSVRDLAWETQYF
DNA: TGTGCCAGCAGCGTCCGGGACTTAGCGTGGGAGACCCAGTACTTC

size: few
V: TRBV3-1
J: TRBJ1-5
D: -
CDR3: CASTRGHSNQPQHF
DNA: TGTGCCAGCACTCGGGGCCATAGCAATCAGCCCCAGCATTTT

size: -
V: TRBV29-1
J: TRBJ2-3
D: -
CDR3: CSVVSTDTQYF
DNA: TGCAGCGTTGTGAGCACAGATACGCAGTATTTT

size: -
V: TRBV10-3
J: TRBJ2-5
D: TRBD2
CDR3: CAIRIAGEETQYF
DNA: TGTGCCATCAGGATAGCGGGAGAGGAGACCCAGTACTTC

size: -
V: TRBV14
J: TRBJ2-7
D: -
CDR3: CASSRTWRASEEQYF
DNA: TGTGCCAGCAGCCGAACCTGGAGGGCCTCGGAAGAGCAGTACTTC

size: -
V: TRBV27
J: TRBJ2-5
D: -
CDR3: CASSPRGWTQETQYF
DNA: TGTGCCAGCAGCCCGCGAGGGTGGACTCAAGAGACCCAGTACTTC

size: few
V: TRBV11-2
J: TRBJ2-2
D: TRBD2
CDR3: CASSLGVLAVNTGELFF
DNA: TGTGCCAGCAGCTTAGGTGTACTAGCGGTGAACACCGGGGAGCTGTTTTTT

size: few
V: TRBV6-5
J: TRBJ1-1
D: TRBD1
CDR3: CASRPGQGYTEAFF
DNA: TGTGCCAGCAGACCGGGACAGGGGTACACTGAAGCTTTCTTT

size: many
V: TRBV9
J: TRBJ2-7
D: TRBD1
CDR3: CASSPIGTGRDEQYF
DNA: TGTGCCAGCAGCCCTATAGGGACAGGGCGTGACGAGCAGTACTTC

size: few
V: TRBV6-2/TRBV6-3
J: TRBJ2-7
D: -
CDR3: CASSYGAGWSYEQYF
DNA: TGTGCCAGCAGTTACGGCGCGGGCTGGTCCTACGAGCAGTACTTC